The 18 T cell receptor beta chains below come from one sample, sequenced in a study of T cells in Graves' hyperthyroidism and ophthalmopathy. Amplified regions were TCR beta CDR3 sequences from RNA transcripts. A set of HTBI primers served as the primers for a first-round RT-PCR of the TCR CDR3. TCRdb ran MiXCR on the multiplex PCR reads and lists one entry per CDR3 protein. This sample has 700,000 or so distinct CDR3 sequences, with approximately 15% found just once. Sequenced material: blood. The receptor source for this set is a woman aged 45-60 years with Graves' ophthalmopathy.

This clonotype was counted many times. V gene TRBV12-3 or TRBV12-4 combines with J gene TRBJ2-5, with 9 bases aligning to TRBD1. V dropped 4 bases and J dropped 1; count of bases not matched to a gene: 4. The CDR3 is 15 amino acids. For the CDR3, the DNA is TGTGCCAGCAGTTCCCCGGGACAGGGCCAAGAGACCCAGTACTTC. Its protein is CASSSPGQGQETQYF.

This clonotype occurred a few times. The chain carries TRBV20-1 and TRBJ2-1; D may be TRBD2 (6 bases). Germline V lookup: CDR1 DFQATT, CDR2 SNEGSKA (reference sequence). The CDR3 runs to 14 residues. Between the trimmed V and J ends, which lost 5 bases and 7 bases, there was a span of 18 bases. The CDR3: CSASLGGMENEQFF. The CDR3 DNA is TGCAGTGCTTCATTGGGGGGAATGGAAAATGAGCAGTTCTTC.

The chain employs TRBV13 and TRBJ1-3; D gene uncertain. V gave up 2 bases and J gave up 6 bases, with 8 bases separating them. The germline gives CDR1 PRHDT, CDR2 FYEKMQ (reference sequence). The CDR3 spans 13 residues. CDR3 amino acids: CASSLLGENTIYF. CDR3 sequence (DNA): TGTGCCAGCAGCTTATTGGGAGAAAACACCATATATTTT.

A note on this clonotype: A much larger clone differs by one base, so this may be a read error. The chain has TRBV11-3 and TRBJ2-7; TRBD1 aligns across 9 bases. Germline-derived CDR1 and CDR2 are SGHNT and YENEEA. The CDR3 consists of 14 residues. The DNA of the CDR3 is TGTGCCAGCGCTTGGACAGGGGTGTCCTACGGGCAGTACTTC. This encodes CASAWTGVSYGQYF.

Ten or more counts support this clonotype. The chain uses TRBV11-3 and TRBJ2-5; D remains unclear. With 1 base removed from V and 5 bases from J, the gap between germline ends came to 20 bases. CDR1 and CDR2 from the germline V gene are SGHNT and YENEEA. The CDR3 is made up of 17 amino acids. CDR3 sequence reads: CASSLARLSQAAETQYF. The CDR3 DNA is TGTGCCAGCAGCTTAGCTCGATTGAGCCAGGCGGCGGAGACCCAGTACTTC.

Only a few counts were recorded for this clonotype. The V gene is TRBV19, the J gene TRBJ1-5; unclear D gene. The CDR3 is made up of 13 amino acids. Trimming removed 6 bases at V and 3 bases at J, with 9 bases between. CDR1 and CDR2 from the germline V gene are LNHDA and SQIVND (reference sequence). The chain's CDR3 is CASRAADNQPQHF. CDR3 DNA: TGTGCCAGTAGGGCTGCAGACAATCAGCCCCAGCATTTT. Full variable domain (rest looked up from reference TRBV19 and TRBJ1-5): DGGITQSPKYLFRKEGQNVTLSCEQNLNHDAMYWYRQDPGQGLRLIYYSQIVNDFQKGDIAEGYSVSREKKESFPLTVTSAQKNPTAFYLCASRAADNQPQHFGDGTRLSIL.

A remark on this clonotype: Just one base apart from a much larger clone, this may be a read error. The CDR3 nucleotides are TGTGCCAGCAGACTGGACAGGGGCCGCTCCCACGAGCAGTACTTC. This gives the protein CASRLDRGRSHEQYF. This sequence joins TRBV6-1 and TRBJ2-7; the match to TRBD1 covers 9 bases. This CDR3 has 15 residues. Looked up from germline, CDR1 is MNHNS and CDR2 is SASEGT.

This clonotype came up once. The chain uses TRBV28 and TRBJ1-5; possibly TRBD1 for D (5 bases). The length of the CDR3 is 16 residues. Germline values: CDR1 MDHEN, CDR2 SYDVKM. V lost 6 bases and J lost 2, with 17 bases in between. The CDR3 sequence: CASSLGRGWGNQPQHF. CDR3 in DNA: TGTGCCAGCAGCCTCGGGAGGGGTTGGGGCAATCAGCCCCAGCATTTT.

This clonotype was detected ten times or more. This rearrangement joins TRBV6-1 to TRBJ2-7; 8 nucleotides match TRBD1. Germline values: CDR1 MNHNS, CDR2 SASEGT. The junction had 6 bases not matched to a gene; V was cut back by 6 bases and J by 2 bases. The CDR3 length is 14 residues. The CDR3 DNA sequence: TGTGCCAGCAGCATCAACAGGGGGGCCTACGAGCAGTACTTC. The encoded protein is CASSINRGAYEQYF.

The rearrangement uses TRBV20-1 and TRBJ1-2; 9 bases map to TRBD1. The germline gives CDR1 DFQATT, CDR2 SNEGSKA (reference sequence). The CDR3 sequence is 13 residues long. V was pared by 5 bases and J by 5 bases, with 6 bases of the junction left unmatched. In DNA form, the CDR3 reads TGCAGTGCTTTGCCGGGACAGGGTTATGGCTACACCTTC. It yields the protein CSALPGQGYGYTF.

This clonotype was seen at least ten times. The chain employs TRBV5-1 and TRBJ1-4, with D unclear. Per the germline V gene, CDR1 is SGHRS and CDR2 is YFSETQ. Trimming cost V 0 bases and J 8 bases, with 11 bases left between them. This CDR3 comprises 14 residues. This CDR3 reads CASSLGLSSEKLFF. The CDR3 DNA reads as TGCGCCAGCAGCTTGGGATTGTCCTCCGAAAAACTGTTTTTT.

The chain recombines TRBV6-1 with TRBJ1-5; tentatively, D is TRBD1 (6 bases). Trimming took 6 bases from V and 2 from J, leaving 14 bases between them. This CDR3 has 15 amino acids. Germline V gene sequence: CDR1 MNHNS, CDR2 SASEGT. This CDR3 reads CASRRQGPRNQPQHF. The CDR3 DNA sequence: TGTGCCAGCAGGCGCCAGGGGCCCCGCAATCAGCCCCAGCATTTT.

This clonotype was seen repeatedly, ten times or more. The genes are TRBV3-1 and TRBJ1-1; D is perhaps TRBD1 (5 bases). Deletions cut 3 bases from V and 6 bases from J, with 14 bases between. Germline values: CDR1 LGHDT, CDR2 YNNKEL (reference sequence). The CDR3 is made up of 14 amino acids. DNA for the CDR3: TGTGCCAGCAGCCAGGGGGTTTGGGACGCTGAAGCTTTCTTT. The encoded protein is CASSQGVWDAEAFF. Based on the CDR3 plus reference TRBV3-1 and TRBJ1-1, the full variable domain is DTAVSQTPKYLVTQMGNDKSIKCEQNLGHDTMYWYKQDSKKFLKIMFSYNNKELIINETVPNRFSPKSPDKAHLNLHINSLELGDSAVYFCASSQGVWDAEAFFGQGTRLTVV.

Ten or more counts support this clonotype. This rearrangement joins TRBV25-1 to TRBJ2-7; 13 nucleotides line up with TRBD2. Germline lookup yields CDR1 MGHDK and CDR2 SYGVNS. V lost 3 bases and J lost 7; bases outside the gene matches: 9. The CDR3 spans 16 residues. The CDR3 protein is CASSDQLAGGPREQYF. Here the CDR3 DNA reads TGTGCCAGCAGTGACCAACTAGCGGGAGGGCCTCGTGAGCAGTACTTC.

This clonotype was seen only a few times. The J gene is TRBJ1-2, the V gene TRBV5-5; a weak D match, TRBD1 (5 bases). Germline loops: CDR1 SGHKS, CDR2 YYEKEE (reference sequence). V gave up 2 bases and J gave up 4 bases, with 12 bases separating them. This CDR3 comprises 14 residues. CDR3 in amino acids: CASSFAAGAYGYTF. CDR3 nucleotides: TGTGCCAGCAGCTTTGCGGCCGGGGCCTATGGCTACACCTTC.

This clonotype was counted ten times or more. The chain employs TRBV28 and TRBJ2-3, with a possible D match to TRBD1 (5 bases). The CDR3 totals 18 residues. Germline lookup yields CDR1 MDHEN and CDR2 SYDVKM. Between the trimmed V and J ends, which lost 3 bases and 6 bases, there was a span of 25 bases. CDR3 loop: CASSFLSPTRRQRDTQYF. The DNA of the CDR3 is TGTGCCAGCAGTTTTTTAAGCCCCACCCGAAGACAGAGGGATACGCAGTATTTT.

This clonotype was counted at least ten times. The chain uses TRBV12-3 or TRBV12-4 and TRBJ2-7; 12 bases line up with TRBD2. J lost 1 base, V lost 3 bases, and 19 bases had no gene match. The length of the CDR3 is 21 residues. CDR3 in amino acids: CASSFDLRLAGVYAGSYEQYF. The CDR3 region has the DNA TGTGCCAGCAGTTTCGACCTAAGACTAGCGGGAGTTTATGCAGGGTCCTACGAGCAGTACTTC.

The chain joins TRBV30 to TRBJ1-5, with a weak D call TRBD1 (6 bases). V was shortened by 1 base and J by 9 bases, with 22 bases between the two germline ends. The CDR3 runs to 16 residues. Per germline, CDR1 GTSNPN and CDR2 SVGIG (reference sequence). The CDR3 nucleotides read TGTGCCTGGAGTGACTACTCCGGGACACGCTCTAGGCCCCAGCATTTT. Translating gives CAWSDYSGTRSRPQHF.